A selection of T cell receptor beta chains follows, all from one sample in a study of OX40 agonist ivuxolimab in advanced cancers. TCRdb's table, derived via immunoSEQ multiplex PCR, lists solely in-frame clones and lacks some. In the table there are tens of thousands of clones, 80% to 90% of which are singletons. The sequencing used CD4+ or CD8+ T cells sorted from blood, collected in a trial of the OX40 agonist ivuxolimab. The receptors here all came from an adult with an advanced solid tumor such as melanoma, head and neck, liver or kidney cancer. The CDR3 runs from the conserved cysteine through the conserved F or W. The size entry is marked missing in some rows and otherwise reads once, few, many or a size class.

J gene,clone size,V gene,CDR3 protein
TRBJ1-1,few,TRBV4-2,CASSQDAWSTEAFF
TRBJ2-7,.,TRBV15,CATSREGPGQGFYEQYF
TRBJ1-1,.,TRBV6-1,CASSEAVGKLNTEAFF
TRBJ2-7,.,TRBV5-1,CASSLGGEGEQYF
TRBJ2-4,.,TRBV2,CASSGGGTSENIQYF
TRBJ2-7,once,TRBV29-1,CSVALAVGYEQYF
TRBJ2-5,few,TRBV5-1,CASSLRTGGKGETQYF
TRBJ2-3,.,TRBV25-1,CASSAFAGSTDTQYF
TRBJ2-3,.,TRBV7-7,CASSLADGITDTQYF
TRBJ2-7,few,TRBV10-1,CASSEASGGYEQYF
TRBJ1-1,.,TRBV28,CASGAGVNTEAFF
TRBJ2-3,.,TRBV2,CASKALYSTDTQYF
TRBJ1-1,.,TRBV15,CATSREERGRVVNTEAFF
TRBJ2-6,.,TRBV19,CASSIDLGISGANVLTF
TRBJ1-4,.,TRBV5-1,CASSLGDRVGEKLFF
TRBJ2-7,.,TRBV5-5,CASSLSGVPSYEQYF
TRBJ1-1,once,TRBV6-1,CASFGRENTEAFF
TRBJ1-6,.,TRBV19,CASWAGTGGSPLHF
TRBJ2-7,.,TRBV11-2,CASSTTGGNFYEQYF
TRBJ1-3,.,TRBV7-9,CASSPGSTGKGNTIYF
TRBJ2-5,.,TRBV5-1,CASSPENQETQYF